This T cell receptor (beta chain) was observed in a study of blood T cell repertoires in COVID-19. Background on the study: From the United States, Italy and Spain came samples of acute and convalescent COVID-19.

Living in under 30 US areas, the participants were between roughly 18 and 95 years of age. Original processing methods: Nucleated cell counts were estimated from reference gene primer amplification. Assay: immunoSEQ multiplex PCR; the TCRdb copy retains only in-frame clones and omits some. From that table come the V and J calls and clone size; the DNA was used to work out D and trimming. The data contain about 360,000 clones, 88% of them singletons. This clonotype originated in a woman aged 40 to 49 with acute COVID-19. The sequenced material came from PBMCs or T cells enriched from blood (not recorded which).

For the CDR3, the DNA is TGCGCCAGCAGCCTAGCGGGGGGGAACACCGGGGAGCTGTTTTTT. It specifies CASSLAGGNTGELFF. The chain employs TRBV4-1 and TRBJ2-2; 10 nucleotides line up with TRBD2. After removal of 4 bases from V and 1 base from J, the junction contained 0 bases not matched to a gene. CDR3 length: 15 residues. Germline CDR1 MGHRA, CDR2 YSYEKL.